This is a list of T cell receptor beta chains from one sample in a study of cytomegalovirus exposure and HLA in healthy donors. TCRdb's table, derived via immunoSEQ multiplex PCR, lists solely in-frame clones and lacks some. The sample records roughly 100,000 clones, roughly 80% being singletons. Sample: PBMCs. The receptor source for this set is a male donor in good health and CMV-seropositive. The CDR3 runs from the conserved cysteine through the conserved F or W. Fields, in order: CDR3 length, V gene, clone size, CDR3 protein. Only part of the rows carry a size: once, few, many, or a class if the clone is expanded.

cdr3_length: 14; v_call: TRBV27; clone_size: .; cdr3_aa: CASSSDRQDYGYTF
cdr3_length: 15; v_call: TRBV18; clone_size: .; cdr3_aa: CASSPDRLDTGELFF
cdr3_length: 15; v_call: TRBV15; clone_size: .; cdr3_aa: CATSRNRVGNQPQHF
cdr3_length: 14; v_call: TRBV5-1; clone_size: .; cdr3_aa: CASSPGQGNSPLHF
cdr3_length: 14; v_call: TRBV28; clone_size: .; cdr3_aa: CASSLTRGSLEQYF
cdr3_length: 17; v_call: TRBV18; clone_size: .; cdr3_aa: CASSPSIRVSSYNEQFF
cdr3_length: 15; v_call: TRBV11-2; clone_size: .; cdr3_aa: CASSLKTGLSYEQYF
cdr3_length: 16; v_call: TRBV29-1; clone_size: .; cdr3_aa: CSVEETENSTNEKLFF
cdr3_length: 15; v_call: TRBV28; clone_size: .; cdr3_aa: CASSRTGVRMEKLFF
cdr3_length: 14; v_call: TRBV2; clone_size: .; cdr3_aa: CASNFLGSYNEQFF
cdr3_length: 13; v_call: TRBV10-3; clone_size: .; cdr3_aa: CATRGRDDQPQHF
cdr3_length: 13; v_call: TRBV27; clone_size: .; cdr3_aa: CASSYGAEGGYTF
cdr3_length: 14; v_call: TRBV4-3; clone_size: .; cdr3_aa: CASSSKTGATEAFF
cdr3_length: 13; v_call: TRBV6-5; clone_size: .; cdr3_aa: CASSARQGADYTF
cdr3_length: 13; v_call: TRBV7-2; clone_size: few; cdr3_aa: CASIQDRGNTIYF
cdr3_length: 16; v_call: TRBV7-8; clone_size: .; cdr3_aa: CASSPTRTGGYTEAFF
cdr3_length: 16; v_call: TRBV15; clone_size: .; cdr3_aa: CATSLDRGTTNEKLFF
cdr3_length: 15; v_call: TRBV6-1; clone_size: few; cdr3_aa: CASSGLGALPNEQYF
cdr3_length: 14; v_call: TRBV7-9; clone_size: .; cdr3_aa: CASSFGGLGTEAFF
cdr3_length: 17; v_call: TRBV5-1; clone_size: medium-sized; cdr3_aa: CASSLGYSLSQQETQYF
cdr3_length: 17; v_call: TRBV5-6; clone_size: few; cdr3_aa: CASSMWTAGGLGDTQYF
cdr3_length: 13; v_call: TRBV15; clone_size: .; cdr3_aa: CATKKTGYDEQFF
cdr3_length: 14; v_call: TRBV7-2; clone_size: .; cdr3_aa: CASSLGTELDTQYF
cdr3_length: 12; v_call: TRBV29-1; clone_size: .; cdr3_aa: CSVARLTGEQFF
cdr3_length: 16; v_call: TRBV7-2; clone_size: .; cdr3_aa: CASSPPRQGTSYGYTF
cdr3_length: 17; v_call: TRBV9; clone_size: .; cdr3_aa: CASSVPDQDRFHNEQFF
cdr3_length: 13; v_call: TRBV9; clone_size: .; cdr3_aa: CASSVAGDTEAFF
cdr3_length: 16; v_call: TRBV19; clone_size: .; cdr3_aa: CASSGASTGTHYGYTF
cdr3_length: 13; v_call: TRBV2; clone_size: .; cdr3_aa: CASSGGQDNEQFF
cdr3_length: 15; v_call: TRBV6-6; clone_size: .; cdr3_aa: CASSYQTGGVDTQYF
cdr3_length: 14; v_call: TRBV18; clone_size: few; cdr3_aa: CASSPREPTGELFF
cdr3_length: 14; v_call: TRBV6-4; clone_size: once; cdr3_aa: CASSVYWGEDGYTF
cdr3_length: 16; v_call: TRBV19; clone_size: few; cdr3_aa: CASSAQGAKCGNTIYF
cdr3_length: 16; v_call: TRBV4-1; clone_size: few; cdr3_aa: CASSQDKGLPAGEQFF
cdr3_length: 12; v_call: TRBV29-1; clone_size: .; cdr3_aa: CSVGLREDTQYF
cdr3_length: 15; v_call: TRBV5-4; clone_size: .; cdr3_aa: CASSRGQGGVTEQFF
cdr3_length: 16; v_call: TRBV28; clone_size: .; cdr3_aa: CASSQPGGEGTGELFF
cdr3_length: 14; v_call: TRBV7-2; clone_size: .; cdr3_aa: CASSPQGPRDTQYF
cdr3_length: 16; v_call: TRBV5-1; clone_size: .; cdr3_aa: CASSLGFSSGSYEQYF
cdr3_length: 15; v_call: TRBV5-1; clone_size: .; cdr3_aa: CASSLGTDSYNEQFF
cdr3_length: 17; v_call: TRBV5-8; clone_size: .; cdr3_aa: CASSTSRDSYSNQPQHF
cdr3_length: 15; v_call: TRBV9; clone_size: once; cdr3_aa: CASSPRWEWAGELFF
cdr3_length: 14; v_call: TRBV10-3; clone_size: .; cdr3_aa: CAISEPTGEYGYTF
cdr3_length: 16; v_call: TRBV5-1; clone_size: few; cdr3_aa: CASSPPLAGATYEQYF
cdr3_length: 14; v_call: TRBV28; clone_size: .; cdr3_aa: CASKLDYTDTEAFF
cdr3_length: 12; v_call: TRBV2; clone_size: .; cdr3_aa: CASRGEATEAFF
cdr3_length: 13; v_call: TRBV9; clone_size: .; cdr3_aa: CASSMTGGNEQFF
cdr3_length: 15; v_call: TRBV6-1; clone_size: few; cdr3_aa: CASSEGAGAREKLFF
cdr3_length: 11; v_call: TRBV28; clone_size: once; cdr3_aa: CASRNPGEAFF
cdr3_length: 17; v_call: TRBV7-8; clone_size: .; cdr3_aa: CASSSRTSGRDGGEQYF
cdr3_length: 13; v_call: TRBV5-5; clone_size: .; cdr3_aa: CASSLMEGMEQYF
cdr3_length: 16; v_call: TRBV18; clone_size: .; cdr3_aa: CASSPSTGPGGQPQHF
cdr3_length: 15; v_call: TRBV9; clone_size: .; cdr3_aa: CASSLGPGYSYEQYF